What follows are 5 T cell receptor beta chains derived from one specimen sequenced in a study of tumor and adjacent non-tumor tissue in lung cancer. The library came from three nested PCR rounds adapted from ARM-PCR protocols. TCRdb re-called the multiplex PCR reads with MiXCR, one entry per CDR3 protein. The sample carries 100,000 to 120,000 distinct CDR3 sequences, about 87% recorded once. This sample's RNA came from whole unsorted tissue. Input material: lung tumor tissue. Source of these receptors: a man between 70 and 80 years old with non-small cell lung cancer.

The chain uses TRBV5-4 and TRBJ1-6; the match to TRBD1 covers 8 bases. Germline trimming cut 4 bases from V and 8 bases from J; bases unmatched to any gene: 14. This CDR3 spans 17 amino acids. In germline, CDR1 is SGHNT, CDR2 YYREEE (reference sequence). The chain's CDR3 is CASSTGTGGGIYSPLHF. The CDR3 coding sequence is TGTGCCAGCAGCACCGGGACAGGAGGAGGGATTTATTCACCCCTCCACTTT.

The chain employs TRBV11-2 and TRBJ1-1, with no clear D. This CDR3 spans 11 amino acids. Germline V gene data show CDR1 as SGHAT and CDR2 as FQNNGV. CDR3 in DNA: TGTGCTAGTGCCACGGTGAACGAAGCTTTCTTT. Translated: CASATVNEAFF. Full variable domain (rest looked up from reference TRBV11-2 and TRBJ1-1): EAGVAQSPRYKIIEKRQSVAFWCNPISGHATLYWYQQILGQGPKLLIQFQNNGVVDDSQLPKDRFSAERLKGVDSTLKIQPAKLEDSAVYLCASATVNEAFFGQGTRLTVV.

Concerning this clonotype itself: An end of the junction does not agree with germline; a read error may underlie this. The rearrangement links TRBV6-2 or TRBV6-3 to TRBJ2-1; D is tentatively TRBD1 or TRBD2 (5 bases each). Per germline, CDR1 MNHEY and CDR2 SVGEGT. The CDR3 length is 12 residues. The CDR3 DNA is TGTGCCAGCAGCAAACTCCGGGGCAAGCACTTCTTC. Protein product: CASSKLRGKHFF.

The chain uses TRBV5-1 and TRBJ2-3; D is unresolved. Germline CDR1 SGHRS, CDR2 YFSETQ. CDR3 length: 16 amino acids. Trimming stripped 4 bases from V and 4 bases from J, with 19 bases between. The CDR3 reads CASSLGFEDYSDTQYF. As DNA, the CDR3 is TGCGCCAGCAGCCTAGGATTCGAGGATTATTCAGATACGCAGTATTTT.

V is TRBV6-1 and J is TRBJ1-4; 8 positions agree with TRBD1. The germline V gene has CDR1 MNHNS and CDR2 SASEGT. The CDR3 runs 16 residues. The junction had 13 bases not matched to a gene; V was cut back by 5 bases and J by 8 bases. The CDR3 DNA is TGTGCCAGCAGTCATGCGGCAGGGGGCATAGGGGAAAAACTGTTTTTT. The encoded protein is CASSHAAGGIGEKLFF.